The 5 T cell receptor beta chains below all came from one sample that was sequenced in a study of T-cell reconstitution after alpha-beta-depleted transplantation in children. TCRbeta library construction was performed incorporating unique molecular identifiers. Each CDR3 protein is one row after TCRdb ran MiXCR on the PCR reads. The table shows 670,000 or so distinct CDR3 sequences, with 10% to 15% occurring only once. Sequencing was performed on PBMCs, taken before TCRalphabeta/CD19-depleted stem cell transplant. Receptor source: a girl aged 2 to 10 with congenital amegakaryocytic thrombocytopenia, due to receive a stem cell transplant.

This clonotype was seen ten or more times. The genes are TRBV5-1 and TRBJ2-2; D is unclear. Germline V gene data show CDR1 as SGHRS and CDR2 as YFSETQ. The CDR3 runs 14 residues. The V gene lost 0 bases and the J gene lost 6 bases, with 9 bases spanning the gap. The DNA for the CDR3 is TGCGCCAGCAGCTTGGGGCCCTTATCCGGGGAGCTGTTTTTT. Encoded protein: CASSLGPLSGELFF.

This clonotype was seen a handful of times. The CDR3 reads CASSADRSSTDTQYF. CDR3 DNA sequence: TGTGCCAGCTCGGCGGACAGATCTAGCACAGATACGCAGTATTTT. The rearrangement links TRBV18 to TRBJ2-3; possibly TRBD1 for D (6 bases). Germline V gene lookup returns CDR1 KGHSH and CDR2 LQKENI. This CDR3 has 15 residues. Trimming stripped 6 bases from V and 0 bases from J, with 13 bases between.

The chain is built from TRBV7-2 and TRBJ1-2, with D hard to call. V was shortened by 0 bases and J by 4 bases, with 12 bases between the two germline ends. CDR1 and CDR2 from the germline V gene are SGHTA and FQGNSA. CDR3 length: 15 residues. The CDR3 loop reads CASSLALGRVYGYTF. The CDR3 DNA follows: TGTGCCAGCAGCTTAGCGCTGGGGAGGGTCTATGGCTACACCTTC.

This clonotype was counted many times. The chain combines TRBV12-3 or TRBV12-4 with TRBJ2-7; D is possibly TRBD1 (7 bases). The CDR3 has 15 amino acids. The ends were cut back, 6 bases at V and 4 bases at J, with 19 bases in the middle. CDR3 sequence reads: CASSGPGGGYYEQYF. The CDR3 region has the DNA TGTGCCAGCAGCGGGCCAGGAGGGGGCTATTACGAGCAGTACTTC.

V usage is TRBV30 and J usage is TRBJ2-7; 9 bases line up with TRBD2. The ends lost 4 bases at V and 13 bases at J; junction bases unmatched: 11. CDR3 size: 12 residues. Germline CDR1 is GTSNPN and CDR2 is SVGIG (reference sequence). The CDR3 loop reads CAWNLAGELSYF. The CDR3 DNA sequence: TGTGCCTGGAACTTAGCGGGAGAGCTCTCATACTTC.